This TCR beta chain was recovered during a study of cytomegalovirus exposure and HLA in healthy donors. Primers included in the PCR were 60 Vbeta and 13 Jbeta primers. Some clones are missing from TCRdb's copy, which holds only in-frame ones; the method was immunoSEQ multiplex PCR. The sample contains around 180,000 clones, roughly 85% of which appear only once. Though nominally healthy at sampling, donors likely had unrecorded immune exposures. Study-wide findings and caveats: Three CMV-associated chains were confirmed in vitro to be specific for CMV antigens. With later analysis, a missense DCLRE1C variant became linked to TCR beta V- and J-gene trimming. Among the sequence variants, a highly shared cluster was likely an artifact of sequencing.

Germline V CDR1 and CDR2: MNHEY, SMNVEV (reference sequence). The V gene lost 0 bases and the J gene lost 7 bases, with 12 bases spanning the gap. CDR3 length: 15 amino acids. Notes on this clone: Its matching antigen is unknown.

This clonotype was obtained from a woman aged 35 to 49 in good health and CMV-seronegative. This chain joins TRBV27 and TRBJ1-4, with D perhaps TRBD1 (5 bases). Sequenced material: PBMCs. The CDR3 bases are TGTGCCAGCAGTTTATCGGTAGGCAGGGTTGAAAAACTGTTTTTT. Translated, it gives CASSLSVGRVEKLFF.